A single sample is the source of the 27 T cell receptor beta chains below, sequenced in a study of T-cell reconstitution after alpha-beta-depleted transplantation in children. The TCRbeta library was prepared with unique molecular identifiers. Each CDR3 protein gets one entry after TCRdb re-called the PCR reads with MiXCR. The sample includes some 280,000 distinct CDR3 sequences, almost 10% of them seen just once. The material was PBMCs from the stem cell graft donor, obtained from the stem cell graft. These receptors were taken from a human donor who donated a stem cell graft to a child with SCID.

This clonotype has a count of ten or more. The CDR3 DNA is TGTGCCAGCAGCCGACGCGCCGGGACAGGGGAAGAAAAACTGTTTTTT. It encodes CASSRRAGTGEEKLFF. The chain employs TRBV4-2 and TRBJ1-4, with TRBD1 matching 10 bases. Germline loops: CDR1 LGHNA, CDR2 YNFKEQ. This CDR3 comprises 16 residues. Germline trimming cut 4 bases from V and 8 bases from J; bases unmatched to any gene: 10.

This clonotype was observed a few times. V usage is TRBV11-1 and J usage is TRBJ2-7; TRBD2 matches 8 bases. Germline CDR1 SGHAT, CDR2 FQDESV (reference sequence). The V gene end was trimmed by 5 bases and the J gene end by 5 bases; junction bases not matched to a gene: 5. CDR3 size: 13 residues. DNA of the CDR3: TGTGCCAGCAGCAGACGGACTAGCCACGAGCAGTACTTC. It encodes CASSRRTSHEQYF.

The chain is built from TRBV10-3 and TRBJ1-1; the match to TRBD1 covers 7 bases. V lost 6 bases to trimming and J lost 1 base; unmatched junction nucleotides: 2. There are 13 residues in the CDR3. CDR1 and CDR2 (germline): ENHRY, SYGVKD. As DNA, the CDR3 is TGTGCCATCAGCAACAGGGGGAACACTGAAGCTTTCTTT. Residues: CAISNRGNTEAFF.

This clonotype was detected a few times. The CDR3: CASSISTSGTSYNEQFF. DNA for the CDR3: TGTGCCAGCAGCATCTCGACTAGCGGAACCTCCTACAATGAGCAGTTCTTC. The chain uses TRBV7-8 and TRBJ2-1, with 9 positions matching TRBD2. CDR3 size: 17 residues. J was trimmed by 0 bases and V by 5 bases; bases with no gene match: 8. Germline assignment: CDR1 SGHVS and CDR2 FQNEAQ. The variable domain in full, with the rest retrieved from reference TRBV7-8 and TRBJ2-1, is GAGVSQSPRYKVAKRGQDVALRCDPISGHVSLFWYQQALGQGPEFLTYFQNEAQLDKSGLPSDRFFAERPEGSVSTLKIQRTQQEDSAVYLCASSISTSGTSYNEQFFGPGTRLTVL.

The rearrangement links TRBV10-1 to TRBJ2-1; the D gene is possibly TRBD2 (5 bases). The germline V gene encodes CDR1 WNHNN and CDR2 SYGVQD (reference sequence). V lost 8 bases and J 1 base, leaving 6 bases between the germline ends. The CDR3 is made up of 12 amino acids. The CDR3 here is CASGESYNEQFF. As DNA, the CDR3 is TGCGCCAGCGGGGAGTCCTACAATGAGCAGTTCTTC.

This clonotype was observed a handful of times. V and J are TRBV10-1 and TRBJ2-5, with D possibly being TRBD1 or TRBD2 (6 bases each). Germline V CDR1 and CDR2: WNHNN, SYGVQD (reference sequence). The V gene lost 3 bases and the J gene lost 3 bases, with 11 bases spanning the gap. The CDR3 covers 14 residues. This CDR3 is CASSEGGKEETQYF. DNA of the CDR3: TGCGCCAGCAGTGAAGGGGGGAAGGAAGAGACCCAGTACTTC.

This clonotype was counted a few times. This rearrangement joins TRBV12-3 or TRBV12-4 to TRBJ1-2; no clear D gene. Between the trimmed V and J ends, which lost 3 bases and 6 bases, there was a span of 8 bases. This CDR3 comprises 12 residues. The CDR3 loop reads CASSFVLHGYTF. The CDR3 region has the DNA TGTGCCAGCAGTTTTGTCCTACATGGCTACACCTTC.

This clonotype has a count of ten or more. This sequence joins TRBV5-5 and TRBJ1-2; weak D call: TRBD1 (5 bases). The CDR3 has 13 amino acids. Trimming shortened V by 4 bases and J by 8 bases, and 15 bases separated the two germline ends. Germline V gene sequence: CDR1 SGHKS, CDR2 YYEKEE (reference sequence). The CDR3 region is CASSPTGVRGYTF. The CDR3 DNA reads TGTGCCAGCAGCCCGACGGGGGTGAGAGGCTACACCTTC.

The rearrangement links TRBV3-1 to TRBJ2-2; D unclear. The V and J ends lost 1 base and 5 bases respectively, with 5 bases between them. CDR1 LGHDT and CDR2 YNNKEL come from the germline V gene (reference sequence). The CDR3 runs to 13 residues. The CDR3 is CASSQGRTGELFF. The CDR3 region has the DNA TGTGCCAGCAGCCAAGGGCGAACCGGGGAGCTGTTTTTT.

This clonotype has only a few counts. The rearrangement uses TRBV29-1 and TRBJ2-1; possibly TRBD1 for D (6 bases). This CDR3 has 10 amino acids. Germline assignment: CDR1 SQVTM and CDR2 ANQGSEA. Between the trimmed V and J ends, which lost 7 bases and 7 bases, there was a span of 8 bases. CDR3 loop: CSAGENEQFF. The CDR3 bases are TGCAGCGCAGGGGAAAATGAGCAGTTCTTC.

This clonotype has a handful of counts. The chain couples TRBV6-5 to TRBJ1-6; 12 nucleotides line up with TRBD1. Germline V gene sequence: CDR1 MNHEY, CDR2 SVGAGI. The trim removed 0 bases at V and 5 bases at J, leaving 5 bases unmatched. The CDR3 is 18 residues long. As DNA, the CDR3 is TGTGCCAGCAGTTACTCCCGGGACAGGGGGCCGAATAATTCACCCCTCCACTTT. It encodes CASSYSRDRGPNNSPLHF.

The chain joins TRBV6-2 or TRBV6-3 to TRBJ2-6; D may correspond to TRBD1 or TRBD2 (5 bases each). This CDR3 has 21 residues. V was pared by 4 bases and J by 0 bases, with 25 bases between. Germline V CDR1 and CDR2: MNHEY, SVGEGT. The CDR3 DNA reads as TGTGCCAGCAGTTCATCGTCCGTGGGATGGGACCCAGACTCTGGGGCCAACGTCCTGACTTTC. This codes for CASSSSSVGWDPDSGANVLTF.

This rearrangement joins TRBV12-3 or TRBV12-4 to TRBJ2-5; D not resolved. The CDR3 loop spans 16 amino acids. V lost 5 bases to trimming and J lost 4 bases, with 20 bases between them. The CDR3 region is CASSQAWLYQRETQYF. For the CDR3, the DNA is TGTGCCAGCAGTCAGGCATGGCTCTACCAAAGAGAGACCCAGTACTTC.

This clonotype showed up many times. This sequence joins TRBV5-1 and TRBJ1-1, with D maybe TRBD1 (5 bases). Germline V gene sequence: CDR1 SGHRS, CDR2 YFSETQ. The CDR3 extends over 14 amino acids. Trimming removed 1 base at V and 2 bases at J, with 9 bases between. CDR3 DNA: TGCGCCAGCAGCTTGTCCGGGGGAAACACTGAAGCTTTCTTT. Its protein product is CASSLSGGNTEAFF.

This clonotype was counted a few times. The V gene is TRBV7-2, the J gene TRBJ2-2; 10 bases are shared with TRBD2. Germline loops: CDR1 SGHTA, CDR2 FQGNSA. Trimming removed 0 bases from V and 6 bases from J; junction bases left unmatched: 7. The length of the CDR3 is 17 residues. CDR3 loop: CASSLATSGVKAGELFF. Here the CDR3 DNA reads TGTGCCAGCAGCTTAGCCACTAGCGGGGTGAAAGCCGGGGAGCTGTTTTTT.

The CDR3 nucleotides are TGTGCCAGCAGCGGCCACGGACAGGGTTTAGAGACCCAGTACTTC. Protein product: CASSGHGQGLETQYF. The genes are TRBV9 and TRBJ2-5, with 8 bases identical to TRBD1. V shed 3 bases, J shed 4 bases, and the junction held 8 bases outside the gene matches. The CDR3 covers 15 residues. Germline assignment: CDR1 SGDLS and CDR2 YYNGEE.

The V call is TRBV5-1, the J call TRBJ2-3; D tentatively reads TRBD1 or TRBD2 (6 bases each). V gave up 6 bases and J gave up 4 bases, with 21 bases separating them. This CDR3 comprises 16 residues. Germline assignment: CDR1 SGHRS and CDR2 YFSETQ. Here the CDR3 reads CASTASEEGVADTQYF. The CDR3 DNA follows: TGCGCCAGCACGGCGTCGGAGGAGGGGGTGGCAGATACGCAGTATTTT. The variable domain in full, completed from reference TRBV5-1 and TRBJ2-3, reads KAGVTQTPRYLIKTRGQQVTLSCSPISGHRSVSWYQQTPGQGLQFLFEYFSETQRNKGNFPGRFSGRQFSNSRSEMNVSTLELGDSALYLCASTASEEGVADTQYFGPGTRLTVL.

This clonotype showed up just a few times. The rearrangement joins TRBV7-9 to TRBJ1-1; D unresolved. Trimming left V 0 bases short and J 6 bases short, with 11 bases between. The germline V gene encodes CDR1 SEHNR and CDR2 FQNEAQ (reference sequence). This CDR3 comprises 14 residues. The CDR3 nucleotides are TGTGCCAGCAGCTTAGCCTCGACGAGGGCTGAAGCTTTCTTT. This translates into CASSLASTRAEAFF.

This clonotype has just a few counts. The rearrangement uses TRBV10-3 and TRBJ2-7, with D hard to call. The germline V gene has CDR1 ENHRY and CDR2 SYGVKD. The CDR3 consists of 14 residues. The V gene lost 0 bases and the J gene lost 6 bases, with 12 bases spanning the gap. CDR3 bases: TGTGCCATCAGTGAGTCTGCAAGAGTCAGCGAGCAGTACTTC. It translates to CAISESARVSEQYF.

This clonotype was counted between two and nine times. The chain links TRBV6-5 to TRBJ1-5; TRBD1 is a possible D gene (5 bases). CDR1 MNHEY and CDR2 SVGAGI come from the germline V gene. The CDR3 is 14 residues long. V was cut by 0 bases and J by 5 bases, with 8 bases left in between. The CDR3: CASSYSGGDQPQHF. The CDR3, as DNA: TGTGCCAGCAGTTACTCGGGGGGTGATCAGCCCCAGCATTTT.

In its sample, this clonotype was seen a few times. V usage is TRBV5-1 and J usage is TRBJ2-2; D not certain. The germline V gene encodes CDR1 SGHRS and CDR2 YFSETQ. The CDR3 is made up of 13 amino acids. Trimming cost V 0 bases and J 6 bases, with 6 bases left between them. The CDR3 protein is CASSLDSPGELFF. CDR3 DNA sequence: TGCGCCAGCAGCTTGGATAGCCCCGGGGAGCTGTTTTTT.

This clonotype was observed many times. This chain connects TRBV29-1 to TRBJ1-1; D uncertain. With 4 bases removed from V and 1 base from J, the gap between germline ends came to 7 bases. The CDR3 is made up of 12 amino acids. Germline V CDR1 and CDR2: SQVTM, ANQGSEA. The CDR3 DNA reads TGCAGCGTTGGTGCTGCGAACACTGAAGCTTTCTTT. This gives the protein CSVGAANTEAFF. Using reference TRBV29-1 and TRBJ1-1 for the parts outside the CDR3, the full variable domain is SAVISQKPSRDICQRGTSLTIQCQVDSQVTMMFWYRQQPGQSLTLIATANQGSEATYESGFVIDKFPISRPNLTFSTLTVSNMSPEDSSIYLCSVGAANTEAFFGQGTRLTVV.

There are a few counts of this clonotype. This chain uses TRBV20-1 with TRBJ2-2, with TRBD1 identical over 11 bases. J was trimmed by 5 bases and V by 6 bases; bases with no gene match: 8. This CDR3 has 15 residues. CDR1 is DFQATT, CDR2 SNEGSKA, per germline (reference sequence). The CDR3 coding sequence is TGCAGTGCATCTACCGGGACAGGGGGTACCGGGGAGCTGTTTTTT. Amino acid sequence: CSASTGTGGTGELFF.

This clonotype was counted a few times. V gene TRBV7-9 combines with J gene TRBJ2-2; unclear D gene. Trimming stripped 1 base from V and 7 bases from J, with 7 bases between. Germline V gene sequence: CDR1 SEHNR, CDR2 FQNEAQ (reference sequence). This CDR3 is 13 amino acids long. Here the CDR3 DNA reads TGTGCCAGCAGCTTAGAGTTCGGCGGGGAGCTGTTTTTT. Translated, it gives CASSLEFGGELFF.

This clonotype has a handful of counts. V is TRBV7-2 and J is TRBJ2-1; 7 nucleotides agree with TRBD1. The germline V gene has CDR1 SGHTA and CDR2 FQGNSA. V shed 4 bases, J shed 9 bases, and the junction held 12 bases outside the gene matches. This CDR3 region has 15 residues. The DNA of the CDR3 is TGTGCCAGCAGCTCCGACCCGACAGGGCTCCGTGAGCAGTTCTTC. Translated, it gives CASSSDPTGLREQFF.

This clonotype was observed a handful of times. This chain links TRBV9 with TRBJ1-5; D is possibly TRBD1 (5 bases). Per germline, CDR1 SGDLS and CDR2 YYNGEE. The CDR3 consists of 15 residues. The V end was cut by 4 bases, the J end by 3 bases, with 14 bases between. Written as DNA, the CDR3 is TGTGCCAGCAGCTCAGGGACGGCCGTCAATCAGCCCCAGCATTTT. It specifies CASSSGTAVNQPQHF.

This chain uses TRBV9 with TRBJ2-7; D gene uncertain. The CDR3 contains 14 residues. Germline V CDR1 and CDR2: SGDLS, YYNGEE. V was pared by 0 bases and J by 6 bases, with 13 bases between. The CDR3 region is CASSVDGQASEQYF. The CDR3 region has the DNA TGTGCCAGCAGCGTAGATGGGCAGGCCTCCGAGCAGTACTTC. The whole variable domain, remainder taken from reference TRBV9 and TRBJ2-7, is DSGVTQTPKHLITATGQRVTLRCSPRSGDLSVYWYQQSLDQGLQFLIQYYNGEERAKGNILERFSAQQFPDLHSELNLSSLELGDSALYFCASSVDGQASEQYFGPGTRLTVT.